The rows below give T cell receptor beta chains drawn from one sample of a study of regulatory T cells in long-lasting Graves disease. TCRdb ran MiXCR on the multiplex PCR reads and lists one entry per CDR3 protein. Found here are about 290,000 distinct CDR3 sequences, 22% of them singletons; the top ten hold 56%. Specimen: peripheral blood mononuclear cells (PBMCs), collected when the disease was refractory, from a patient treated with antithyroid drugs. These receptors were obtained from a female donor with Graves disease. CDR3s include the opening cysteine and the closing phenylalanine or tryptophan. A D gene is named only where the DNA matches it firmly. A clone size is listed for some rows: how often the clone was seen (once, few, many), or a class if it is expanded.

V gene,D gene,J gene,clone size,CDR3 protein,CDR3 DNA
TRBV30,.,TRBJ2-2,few,CAWSGGGTGELFF,TGTGCCTGGAGTGGGGGTGGTACCGGGGAGCTGTTTTTT
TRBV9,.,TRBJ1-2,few,CASSGDGTYGYTF,TGTGCCAGCAGCGGGGACGGCACCTATGGCTACACCTTC
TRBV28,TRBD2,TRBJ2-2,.,CASSRGLANTGELSF,TGTGCCAGCAGCCGGGGACTAGCGAATACCGGGGAGCTGTCTTTT
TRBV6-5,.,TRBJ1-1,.,CASSYQRGSTGAFF,TGTGCCAGCAGTTATCAAAGGGGCTCGACTGGAGCTTTCTTT
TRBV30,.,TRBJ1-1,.,CAWSLFSTEAFF,TGTGCCTGGAGTCTCTTTAGCACTGAAGCTTTCTTT
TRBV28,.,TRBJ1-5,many,CASRGSYSNQPQHF,TGTGCCAGCAGGGGGAGTTATAGCAATCAGCCCCAGCATTTT
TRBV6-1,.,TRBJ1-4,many,CASSGPLRGRIDEKLFF,TGTGCCAGCAGCGGACCGCTTCGGGGGCGAATTGATGAAAAACTGTTTTTT
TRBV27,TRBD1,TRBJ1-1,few,CASSERGQGARWNTEAFF,TGTGCCAGCAGTGAGCGGGGACAGGGGGCGCGATGGAACACTGAAGCTTTCTTT
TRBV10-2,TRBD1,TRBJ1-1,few,CASSAFMGQGNTEAFF,TGCGCCAGCAGTGCCTTTATGGGACAGGGGAACACTGAAGCTTTCTTT
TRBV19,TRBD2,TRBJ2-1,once,CASTGLAGGGSYNEQFF,TGTGCCAGTACAGGACTAGCGGGAGGAGGCTCCTACAATGAGCAGTTCTTC
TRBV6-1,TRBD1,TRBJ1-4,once,CASKGAGEKLFF,TGTGCCAGCAAGGGGGCGGGTGAAAAACTGTTTTTT
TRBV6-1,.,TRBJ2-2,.,CASSPRGTNTGELFF,TGTGCCAGCAGCCCCCGGGGGACAAACACCGGGGAGCTGTTTTTT
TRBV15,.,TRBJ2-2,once,CATSRETEAGELFF,TGTGCCACCAGCAGAGAGACGGAGGCCGGGGAGCTGTTTTTT
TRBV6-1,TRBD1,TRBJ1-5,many,CASSPIQGTGGALKGNQPQHF,TGTGCCAGCAGTCCCATCCAGGGGACAGGGGGCGCGTTGAAAGGCAATCAGCCCCAGCATTTT
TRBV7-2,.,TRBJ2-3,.,CASSLGRLSTDTQYF,TGTGCCAGCAGCTTAGGCCGGCTTAGCACAGATACGCAGTATTTT
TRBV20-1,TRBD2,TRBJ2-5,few,CSARGLAGEETQYF,TGCAGTGCTAGGGGACTAGCGGGAGAAGAGACCCAGTACTTC
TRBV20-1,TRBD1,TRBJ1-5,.,CSAQGGTGALWSNQPQHF,TGCAGTGCTCAGGGGGGGACAGGGGCCCTTTGGAGCAATCAGCCCCAGCATTTT
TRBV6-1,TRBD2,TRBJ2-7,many,CASSPTPRTSGNHEQYF,TGTGCCAGCAGCCCTACTCCGAGGACTAGCGGGAACCACGAGCAGTACTTC
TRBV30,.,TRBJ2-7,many,CAWTSANSYEQYF,TGTGCCTGGACGTCGGCGAATTCCTACGAGCAGTACTTC
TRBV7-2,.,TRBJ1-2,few,CASSLLPDFYGYTF,TGTGCCAGCAGCTTATTGCCAGACTTCTATGGCTACACCTTC